The clone carrying this T cell receptor (beta chain) was seen ten or more times. The data belong to a study of molecular identifiers for immune sequencing clone quantification. TCRdb itself ran the PCR reads through MiXCR, one entry per CDR3 protein. The sample carries roughly 320,000 distinct CDR3 sequences, 20% to 25% recorded once. CDR1 and CDR2 from the germline V gene are SEHNR and FQNEAQ (reference sequence). Trimming cost V 3 bases and J 7 bases, with 9 bases left between them. This CDR3 has 13 amino acids. The sequencing input was naive CD8+ T cells from blood, with Jurkat cell RNA spiked in. Subset meaning: FACS-sorted CD8+CD4-CCR7+CD45RA+ naive T cells. This receptor was identified in a human donor in good health. Some libraries in this study had Jurkat cell RNA spiked in. V is TRBV7-9 and J is TRBJ2-2, with unresolved D. The CDR3 nucleotides read TGTGCCAGCAGCTTTAGGGATCACGGGGAGCTGTTTTTT. Amino acids: CASSFRDHGELFF. Full variable domain (outside the CDR3, taken from reference TRBV7-9 and TRBJ2-2): DTGVSQNPRHKITKRGQNVTFRCDPISEHNRLYWYRQTLGQGPEFLTYFQNEAQLEKSRLLSDRFSAERPKGSFSTLEIQRTEQGDSAMYLCASSFRDHGELFFGEGSRLTVL.